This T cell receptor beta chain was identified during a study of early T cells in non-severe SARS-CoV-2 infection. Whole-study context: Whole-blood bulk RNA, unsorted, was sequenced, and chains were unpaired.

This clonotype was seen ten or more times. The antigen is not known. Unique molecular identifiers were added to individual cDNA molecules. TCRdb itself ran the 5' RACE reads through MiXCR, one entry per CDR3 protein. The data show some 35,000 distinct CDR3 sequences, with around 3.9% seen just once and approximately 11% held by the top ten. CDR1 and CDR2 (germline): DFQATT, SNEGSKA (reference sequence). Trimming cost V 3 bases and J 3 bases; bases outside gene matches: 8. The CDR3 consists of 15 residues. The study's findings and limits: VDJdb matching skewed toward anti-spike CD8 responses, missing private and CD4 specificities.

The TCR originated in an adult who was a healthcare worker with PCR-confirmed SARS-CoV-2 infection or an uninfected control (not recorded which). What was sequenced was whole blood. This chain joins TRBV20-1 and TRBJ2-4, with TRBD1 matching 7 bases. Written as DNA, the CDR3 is TGCAGTGCTAGCGAGGGGGCATGGGTCAAAAACATTCAGTACTTC. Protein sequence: CSASEGAWVKNIQYF.